One and the same sample provided the 26 T cell receptor beta chains below, sequenced in a study of T cells after yellow fever vaccination. Each CDR3 protein gets one entry after TCRdb re-called the 5' RACE reads with MiXCR. The sample contains some 160,000 distinct CDR3 sequences, 9.3% of which appear only once. This material consisted of CD8+ T cells sorted from PBMCs, taken 45 days after the yellow fever booster vaccination. The receptors derive from a man younger than 30 who received the YFV17D yellow fever vaccine.

In its sample, this clonotype was seen a few times. The genes are TRBV7-9 and TRBJ1-5; 9 bases are shared with TRBD1. Germline-derived CDR1 and CDR2 are SEHNR and FQNEAQ (reference sequence). This CDR3 contains 14 residues. The V segment lost 5 bases and the J segment 7 bases; nucleotides outside the gene matches: 6. The DNA of the CDR3 is TGTGCCAGCAGCACACAGGGGGCGGAGCAGCCCCAGCATTTT. Translated: CASSTQGAEQPQHF.

The chain is built from TRBV12-3 or TRBV12-4 and TRBJ2-7; TRBD1 matches at 7 bases. This CDR3 region has 13 residues. V gave up 9 bases and J gave up 5 bases; unmatched junction bases: 10. The CDR3 here is CASTLQGSHEQYF. The CDR3 nucleotides read TGTGCCAGTACCCTACAGGGGTCCCACGAGCAGTACTTC.

This clonotype was seen ten or more times. The chain couples TRBV11-2 to TRBJ2-7; D is unclear. Germline CDR1 reads SGHAT; CDR2 reads FQNNGV. The CDR3 loop spans 14 amino acids. The V end lost 2 bases, the J end lost 1 base, and 9 bases lay between the germline ends. CDR3 sequence reads: CASSLYRTSYEQYF. The CDR3 DNA follows: TGTGCCAGCAGCTTATACAGAACTTCCTACGAGCAGTACTTC.

This clonotype was seen more than once but under ten times. The chain uses TRBV7-2 and TRBJ2-2; D gene ambiguous. The CDR3 is 13 residues long. CDR1 and CDR2 (germline): SGHTA, FQGNSA. V lost 1 base and J lost 4, with 4 bases in between. The CDR3 DNA follows: TGTGCCAGCAGCTTAGGCAGCACCGGGGAGCTGTTTTTT. This translates into CASSLGSTGELFF.

V gene TRBV11-2 combines with J gene TRBJ2-7; 8 bases line up with TRBD1. This CDR3 is 15 amino acids long. Losses at the gene ends were 3 bases for V and 3 bases for J; bases not matched to a gene: 7. Germline loops: CDR1 SGHAT, CDR2 FQNNGV. The CDR3 DNA reads as TGTGCCAGCAGCTTTAGGACAGGGTCGGGCTACGAGCAGTACTTC. This translates into CASSFRTGSGYEQYF.

The V and J genes are TRBV4-3 and TRBJ2-3, with D maybe TRBD1 (5 bases). The germline V and J ends were trimmed by 1 base and 6 bases, with 11 bases remaining between them. This CDR3 has 14 amino acids. Germline CDR1 LGHNA, CDR2 YSLEER. The CDR3 protein is CASSQVLGADTQYF. The CDR3 bases are TGCGCCAGCAGCCAAGTCCTAGGGGCGGATACGCAGTATTTT.

The chain uses TRBV4-1 and TRBJ1-5; TRBD1 matches at 8 bases. The CDR3 has 16 residues. Germline CDR1 is MGHRA and CDR2 is YSYEKL. J was trimmed by 7 bases and V by 0 bases; bases with no gene match: 8. CDR3 region: CASSQDPGDRPQPQHF. CDR3 sequence (DNA): TGCGCCAGCAGCCAAGATCCGGGGGACAGGCCCCAGCCCCAGCATTTT.

The chain uses TRBV30 and TRBJ2-3, with TRBD1 as a possible D gene (5 bases). Between the trimmed V and J ends, which lost 5 bases and 1 base, there was a span of 7 bases. Germline V gives CDR1 GTSNPN, CDR2 SVGIG (reference sequence). The CDR3 consists of 12 residues. The CDR3 here is CAWGAGTDTQYF. DNA for the CDR3: TGTGCCTGGGGGGCCGGCACAGATACGCAGTATTTT.

This clonotype was seen more than once but under ten times. The rearrangement links TRBV11-2 to TRBJ1-3; 11 nucleotides line up with TRBD1. This CDR3 is 18 amino acids long. Germline V CDR1 and CDR2: SGHAT, FQNNGV. With V trimmed by 8 bases and J by 4 bases, 16 bases remained unmatched. This CDR3 reads CASLTGTGGRVQGNTIYF. The CDR3 coding sequence is TGTGCCAGCTTAACCGGGACAGGGGGGCGCGTGCAGGGAAACACCATATATTTT.

The chain carries TRBV10-3 and TRBJ2-7, with 9 nucleotides matching TRBD1. The J segment lost 7 bases and the V segment lost 2 bases, leaving 12 bases of the junction unmatched. The CDR3 sequence is 16 residues long. Germline CDR1 and CDR2: ENHRY and SYGVKD. The CDR3 bases are TGTGCCATCAGTGAGGCTTGGGACAGGGCCACGGGAGAGCAGTACTTC. As protein: CAISEAWDRATGEQYF.

This clonotype was picked up a small number of times. The chain recombines TRBV27 with TRBJ2-2; 10 nucleotides agree with TRBD1. The length of the CDR3 is 14 residues. With V trimmed by 6 bases and J by 7 bases, 5 bases remained unmatched. The germline V gene encodes CDR1 MNHEY and CDR2 SMNVEV (reference sequence). Written as DNA, the CDR3 is TGTGCCAGCAGGCGGGACAGGGGTAGCGGGGAGCTGTTTTTT. This translates into CASRRDRGSGELFF.

Ten or more counts support this clonotype. This chain uses TRBV5-1 with TRBJ2-2; TRBD1 might be the D (6 bases). Trimming cost V 3 bases and J 6 bases, with 12 bases left between them. CDR3 length: 14 residues. CDR1 SGHRS and CDR2 YFSETQ come from the germline V gene. CDR3 sequence: CASSYQQGSGELFF. Here the CDR3 DNA reads TGCGCCAGCAGCTATCAACAGGGCTCCGGGGAGCTGTTTTTT.

This clonotype was found a few times. The gene calls are TRBV6-4 and TRBJ1-2; 7 nucleotides match TRBD1. V was pared by 4 bases and J by 4 bases, with 15 bases of the junction left unmatched. Per germline, CDR1 MRHNA and CDR2 SNTAGT. The CDR3 sequence is 17 residues long. CDR3 nucleotide sequence: TGTGCCAGCAGTGCCCCGGCACCAGGGGGATCTGGCTATGGCTACACCTTC. It translates to CASSAPAPGGSGYGYTF.

This clonotype was recorded a few times. This chain joins TRBV4-1 and TRBJ1-1; D call uncertain. CDR1 is MGHRA, CDR2 YSYEKL, per germline. Deletions cut 3 bases from V and 8 bases from J, with 13 bases between. The CDR3 totals 13 residues. Written as DNA, the CDR3 is TGCGCCAGCAGCCAGGAACCAGGAGGGGAAGCTTTCTTT. Encoded protein: CASSQEPGGEAFF.

The gene calls are TRBV11-1 and TRBJ1-1, with 10 bases aligning to TRBD1. Germline CDR1 SGHAT, CDR2 FQDESV (reference sequence). After removal of 2 bases from V and 4 bases from J, the junction contained 10 bases not matched to a gene. This CDR3 spans 17 amino acids. In nucleotides, the CDR3 is TGTGCCAGCAGCTTAACGCAGGGCGGGACAGGGGCCACTGAAGCTTTCTTT. It yields the protein CASSLTQGGTGATEAFF.

Here the CDR3 reads CASSVEAGTDGYTF. In nucleotides, the CDR3 is TGTGCCAGCAGCGTAGAAGCAGGGACTGATGGCTACACCTTC. V is TRBV9 and J is TRBJ1-2, with D perhaps TRBD1 (5 bases). Germline V lookup: CDR1 SGDLS, CDR2 YYNGEE. Trimming removed 0 bases at V and 6 bases at J, with 12 bases between. The CDR3 is 14 amino acids.

This clonotype has just a few counts. The genes are TRBV6-2 or TRBV6-3 and TRBJ2-7; a possible D gene is TRBD1 (5 bases). In germline, CDR1 is MNHEY, CDR2 SVGEGT. CDR3 length equals 12 residues. Between the trimmed V and J ends, which lost 9 bases and 2 bases, there was a span of 11 bases. In nucleotides, the CDR3 is TGTGCCAGTTCGGACACCGCCTACGAGCAGTACTTC. As protein: CASSDTAYEQYF.

This clonotype was counted a few times. The chain uses TRBV29-1 and TRBJ2-2; 10 bases map to TRBD1. The CDR3 loop spans 14 amino acids. The germline V gene encodes CDR1 SQVTM and CDR2 ANQGSEA. V lost 4 bases to trimming and J lost 4 bases; unmatched junction nucleotides: 3. The CDR3 DNA sequence: TGCAGCGTTGGTGGGACAGGGGTCACCGGGGAGCTGTTTTTT. Translated, it gives CSVGGTGVTGELFF.

This chain uses TRBV7-3 with TRBJ2-5, with TRBD1 as a possible D gene (6 bases). V gave up 4 bases and J gave up 3 bases, with 12 bases separating them. Germline V CDR1 and CDR2: SGHTA, FQGTGA. CDR3 length: 14 amino acids. CDR3 region: CASSSHPGEETQYF. The CDR3 DNA follows: TGTGCCAGCAGCTCCCACCCAGGGGAAGAGACCCAGTACTTC. Using reference TRBV7-3 and TRBJ2-5 for the parts outside the CDR3, the full variable domain is GAGVSQTPSNKVTEKGKYVELRCDPISGHTALYWYRQSLGQGPEFLIYFQGTGAADDSGLPNDRFFAVRPEGSVSTLKIQRTERGDSAVYLCASSSHPGEETQYFGPGTRLLVL.

The V and J genes are TRBV4-1 and TRBJ1-6; TRBD1 is a possible D gene (6 bases). V was cut by 3 bases and J by 0 bases, with 12 bases left in between. Germline-derived CDR1 and CDR2 are MGHRA and YSYEKL. This CDR3 has 17 residues. This CDR3 reads CASSQTGGSSYNSPLHF. The CDR3, as DNA: TGCGCCAGCAGCCAGACAGGCGGAAGCTCCTATAATTCACCCCTCCACTTT.

This clonotype has only a few counts. V usage is TRBV3-1 and J usage is TRBJ2-7; possibly TRBD1 for D (5 bases). The CDR3 loop spans 16 amino acids. The V gene lost 2 bases and the J gene lost 1 base, with 15 bases spanning the gap. Germline V gene data show CDR1 as LGHDT and CDR2 as YNNKEL (reference sequence). The CDR3 loop reads CASSQTSFSGSYEQYV. CDR3 sequence (DNA): TGTGCCAGCAGCCAAACATCCTTTTCAGGGTCCTACGAGCAGTACGTC.

This clonotype was recorded a few times. The chain links TRBV7-9 to TRBJ1-4; 10 positions match TRBD1. Germline CDR1 and CDR2: SEHNR and FQNEAQ (reference sequence). The V and J ends lost 5 bases and 5 bases, in that order; junction bases with no gene match: 5. This CDR3 comprises 15 residues. The CDR3 bases are TGTGCCAGCAGCGGGAGACAGGGGGCGAATGAAAAACTGTTTTTT. It translates to CASSGRQGANEKLFF.

This clonotype came up a few times. This chain joins TRBV13 and TRBJ2-7; D not certain. The CDR3 is 13 residues long. V was trimmed by 4 bases and J by 5 bases, leaving 12 bases between them. The germline V gene encodes CDR1 PRHDT and CDR2 FYEKMQ (reference sequence). DNA of the CDR3: TGTGCCAGCAGCTCAGGATGGTCCGACGAGCAGTACTTC. Amino acids: CASSSGWSDEQYF.

This clonotype was seen a few times. The chain joins TRBV6-2 or TRBV6-3 to TRBJ2-1, with D maybe TRBD2 (5 bases). CDR3 size: 16 residues. Trimming removed 5 bases at V and 2 bases at J, with 16 bases between. Germline-derived CDR1 and CDR2 are MNHEY and SVGEGT. CDR3 DNA: TGTGCCAGCAGTATCTCGAGGGTTGTGACCTACAATGAGCAGTTCTTC. It is translated as CASSISRVVTYNEQFF.

The V call is TRBV6-5, the J call TRBJ2-3; TRBD1 is a possible D gene (6 bases). V was cut by 6 bases and J by 1 base, with 14 bases left in between. CDR1 is MNHEY and CDR2 is SVGAGI in the germline V gene. The CDR3 is made up of 15 amino acids. The CDR3 DNA sequence: TGTGCCAGCAGGGGAACAGGGATGGGCACAGATACGCAGTATTTT. Amino acid sequence: CASRGTGMGTDTQYF.

V and J are TRBV12-3 or TRBV12-4 and TRBJ2-7; D may be TRBD1 (6 bases). The V gene lost 5 bases and the J gene lost 7 bases, with 15 bases spanning the gap. The CDR3 has 13 residues. CDR3 protein: CASSQGHLREQYF. In nucleotides, the CDR3 is TGTGCCAGCAGTCAGGGACATCTTAGGGAGCAGTACTTC.